This T cell receptor (beta chain) was sequenced for a study of blood T cell repertoires in COVID-19. Germline CDR1 is SNHLY and CDR2 is FYNNEI. V was pared by 6 bases and J by 7 bases, with 11 bases of the junction left unmatched. The CDR3 consists of 14 residues. Only in-frame clones appear in the TCRdb table, and some are missing; sequencing was by immunoSEQ multiplex PCR. In the table there are a few hundred thousand clones, less than 90% of which are singletons. Sequencing used PBMCs or T cells enriched from blood (not recorded which). The genes are TRBV2 and TRBJ2-5, with 7 bases that match TRBD2. This receptor was obtained from a woman in her 30s who had been exposed to COVID-19. The CDR3 spells CASRSQAGRGTQYF. The CDR3 nucleotides are TGTGCCAGCAGGAGCCAGGCTGGGAGGGGGACCCAGTACTTC.